This entry lists 17 T cell receptor beta chains sequenced from one sample in a study of molecular identifiers for immune sequencing clone quantification. TCRdb passed the PCR reads through MiXCR, listing each CDR3 protein once. The repertoire consists of 45,000 to 55,000 distinct CDR3 sequences, with about a third occurring once and the leading ten covering 3.5% to 4%. The sample taken for sequencing was naive CD8+ T cells from blood, with Jurkat cell RNA spiked in. Subset reported: FACS-sorted CD8+CD4-CCR7+CD45RA+ naive T cells. The source of these receptors is a human donor in good health. Some libraries in this study had Jurkat cell RNA spiked in.

This clonotype was observed a single time. The V call is TRBV12-5, the J call TRBJ2-3, with 7 bases that match TRBD2. This CDR3 contains 16 residues. Unmatched junction bases numbered 12, after V lost 4 bases and J lost 5 bases. Germline-derived CDR1 and CDR2 are LGHNT and FRNRAP. CDR3 in amino acids: CASGWSWEGLVDTQYF. The CDR3 DNA sequence: TGTGCTAGTGGTTGGTCCTGGGAGGGCCTGGTAGATACGCAGTATTTT.

J is TRBJ2-4 and V is TRBV7-2, with D perhaps being TRBD1 or TRBD2 (6 bases each). The V gene lost 3 bases and the J gene lost 0 bases, with 12 bases spanning the gap. CDR3 length equals 16 residues. Germline loops: CDR1 SGHTA, CDR2 FQGNSA. The CDR3 DNA reads as TGTGCCAGCAGCTTCCCGGGGGCCGAAGCCAAAAACATTCAGTACTTC. Its protein product is CASSFPGAEAKNIQYF. Together with reference TRBV7-2 and TRBJ2-4, the CDR3 gives the full variable domain: GAGVSQSPSNKVTEKGKDVELRCDPISGHTALYWYRQSLGQGLEFLIYFQGNSAPDKSGLPSDRFSAERTGGSVSTLTIQRTQQEDSAVYLCASSFPGAEAKNIQYFGAGTRLSVL.

This clonotype was observed many times. The gene calls are TRBV4-1 and TRBJ2-7; possibly TRBD1 for D (5 bases). CDR3 length: 12 residues. Trimming took off 4 bases at V and 2 bases at J, with 6 bases between the two ends. Germline lookup yields CDR1 MGHRA and CDR2 YSYEKL. The chain's CDR3 is CASSPDTYEQYF. CDR3 coding DNA: TGCGCCAGCAGCCCGGACACCTACGAGCAGTACTTC.

This clonotype was counted between two and nine times. The V call is TRBV7-6, the J call TRBJ1-5, with a tentative D call TRBD1 (5 bases). CDR1 is SGHVS, CDR2 FNYEAQ, per germline. V was pared by 0 bases and J by 4 bases, with 16 bases between. The CDR3 has 17 residues. CDR3 residues: CASSLAPQVSRNQPQHF. The CDR3, as DNA: TGTGCCAGCAGCTTAGCACCACAGGTGAGCCGGAATCAGCCCCAGCATTTT. The full variable domain, its missing parts supplied by reference TRBV7-6 and TRBJ1-5, is GAGVSQSPRYKVTKRGQDVALRCDPISGHVSLYWYRQALGQGPEFLTYFNYEAQQDKSGLPNDRFSAERPEGSISTLTIQRTEQRDSAMYRCASSLAPQVSRNQPQHFGDGTRLSIL.

This clonotype showed up many times. The chain's CDR3 is CASSRTSGRTNEQFF. In DNA, the CDR3 is TGTGCCAGCAGCCGGACTAGCGGAAGAACTAATGAGCAGTTCTTC. V and J are TRBV7-3 and TRBJ2-1; 10 positions match TRBD2. V was clipped by 5 bases and J by 7 bases; unmatched bases: 8. The CDR3 totals 15 residues. Germline V gene lookup returns CDR1 SGHTA and CDR2 FQGTGA.

The sample holds a few counts of this clonotype. This chain joins TRBV5-5 and TRBJ2-3, with D unclear. CDR3 length equals 15 residues. The V and J ends lost 2 bases and 0 bases respectively, with 10 bases between them. Germline V gene data show CDR1 as SGHKS and CDR2 as YYEKEE (reference sequence). The CDR3 nucleotides read TGTGCCAGCAGCTTCGCCCCTCGCAGCACAGATACGCAGTATTTT. Protein product: CASSFAPRSTDTQYF.

This clonotype occurred many times. J is TRBJ2-7 and V is TRBV6-2 or TRBV6-3; perhaps TRBD1 as D (6 bases). Looked up from germline, CDR1 is MNHEY and CDR2 is SVGEGT. The CDR3 covers 15 residues. V lost 3 bases and J lost 4, with 16 bases in between. The CDR3 DNA follows: TGTGCCAGCAGTTATCTAGCAGGGGTGCCTTACGAGCAGTACTTC. The encoded protein is CASSYLAGVPYEQYF.

This clonotype showed up just a few times. This sequence joins TRBV13 and TRBJ2-3; the match to TRBD2 covers 10 bases. Per the germline V gene, CDR1 is PRHDT and CDR2 is FYEKMQ (reference sequence). V gave up 8 bases and J gave up 2 bases; unmatched junction bases: 4. The CDR3 contains 14 residues. Written as DNA, the CDR3 is TGTGCCAGCTCGAGCGGGAGGGCCACAGATACGCAGTATTTT. It translates to CASSSGRATDTQYF.

The chain uses TRBV24-1 and TRBJ2-1; the D gene is possibly TRBD2 (6 bases). Germline CDR1 reads KGHDR; CDR2 reads SFDVKD. The ends were cut back, 8 bases at V and 3 bases at J, with 13 bases in the middle. This CDR3 spans 14 amino acids. The CDR3 region is CATMPRDDYNEQFF. For the CDR3, the DNA is TGTGCCACCATGCCGCGGGATGACTACAATGAGCAGTTCTTC.

The V call is TRBV6-6, the J call TRBJ2-3, with a possible D match to TRBD1 (5 bases). This CDR3 is built from 14 residues. Trimming left V 6 bases short and J 4 bases short, with 14 bases between. Germline values: CDR1 MNHNY, CDR2 SVGAGI (reference sequence). DNA of the CDR3: TGTGCCAGCAGCGCTAGGGGCAGCGCAGATACGCAGTATTTT. Protein product: CASSARGSADTQYF.

This rearrangement joins TRBV3-1 to TRBJ2-1; 9 nucleotides line up with TRBD1. CDR1 and CDR2 from the germline V gene are LGHDT and YNNKEL (reference sequence). With V trimmed by 0 bases and J by 9 bases, 6 bases remained unmatched. CDR3 size: 15 residues. The CDR3: CASSQEPGQGTEQFF. The DNA of the CDR3 is TGTGCCAGCAGCCAAGAGCCGGGACAGGGTACTGAGCAGTTCTTC.

This clonotype has just a few counts. Here the CDR3 reads CASSQSSKYEQYF. DNA for the CDR3: TGTGCCAGCAGCCAATCGTCTAAATACGAGCAGTACTTC. This rearrangement joins TRBV7-9 to TRBJ2-7; D is uncertain. Germline CDR1 reads SEHNR; CDR2 reads FQNEAQ (reference sequence). Trimming cost V 5 bases and J 4 bases, with 12 bases left between them. This CDR3 spans 13 amino acids.

The table lists this clonotype with many counts. The rearrangement joins TRBV20-1 to TRBJ2-3, with 11 bases matching TRBD2. Germline-derived CDR1 and CDR2 are DFQATT and SNEGSKA (reference sequence). The CDR3 loop spans 15 amino acids. V lost 4 bases, J lost 4 bases, and 7 bases stayed unmatched. This CDR3 reads CSATLAGGIADTQYF. Here the CDR3 DNA reads TGCAGTGCTACGCTAGCGGGAGGAATCGCAGATACGCAGTATTTT.

As to this clonotype: This could be a read error, since a much larger clone is one nucleotide away. J is TRBJ1-5 and V is TRBV6-2 or TRBV6-3; possible D gene TRBD1, 5 bases. Germline V gives CDR1 MNHEY, CDR2 SVGEGT. Trimming took off 11 bases at V and 8 bases at J, with 19 bases between the two ends. This CDR3 region has 13 residues. The DNA for the CDR3 is TGTGCCGGCTGCGACAGCGTGTTGGAGCCCCAGCATTTT. Translated: CAGCDSVLEPQHF.

This clonotype has at least ten counts. The chain joins TRBV7-9 to TRBJ2-3; TRBD2 matches 12 bases. Germline assignment: CDR1 SEHNR and CDR2 FQNEAQ (reference sequence). V was clipped by 5 bases and J by 4 bases; unmatched bases: 4. CDR3 length: 15 residues. For the CDR3, the DNA is TGTGCCAGCAGCCCCCTAGCGGGAGGGTCAGATACGCAGTATTTT. This codes for CASSPLAGGSDTQYF.

V gene TRBV14 combines with J gene TRBJ2-3; 9 bases are a match to TRBD2. V lost 4 bases and J lost 3; bases outside the gene matches: 20. CDR1 and CDR2 (germline): SGHDN, FVKESK. The CDR3 covers 20 residues. CDR3 sequence reads: CASSPSFTSVAGVGTDTQYF. The CDR3, as DNA: TGTGCCAGCAGCCCTTCTTTCACATCTGTAGCGGGAGTTGGAACAGATACGCAGTATTTT.

This clonotype was detected only once. Sequence at one end of the junction differs from germline and may be a read error. V usage is TRBV7-9 and J usage is TRBJ2-4; D possibly corresponds to TRBD1 (5 bases). CDR3 length equals 15 residues. CDR1 and CDR2 (germline): SEHNR, FQNEAQ (reference sequence). The CDR3 sequence is CASSPKDISNNIQYF. The CDR3 bases are TGTGCCAGCAGCCCCAAGGACATATCCAATAACATTCAGTACTTC.